This T cell receptor beta chain was recorded in a study of beta chain features in type 1 diabetes. Looking at the study overall: All of the samples together had 85 million to 130 million sorted cells examined.

On average, the one heparinised blood draw given by each donor was around 120 mL. Investigators reverse transcribed all isolated RNA, so they sequenced expressed TCRB transcripts. Measured with immunoSEQ multiplex PCR; TCRdb has only the in-frame clones, and not every one. Of approximately 90,000 clones in the sample, 25% to 35% are singletons; the top ten hold approximately 0.46%. Only a few counts were recorded for this clone. Germline trimming cut 9 bases from V and 2 bases from J; bases unmatched to any gene: 10. The length of the CDR3 is 15 residues. From germline, CDR1 is MGHRA and CDR2 YSYEKL. This clonotype was obtained from a woman aged 18-29 years in good health. The rearrangement links TRBV4-1 to TRBJ2-7, with TRBD2 matching 10 bases. Sequenced: stem cell memory CD4+ T cells from blood. The CDR3: CASPGLAGEPYEQYF. CDR3 nucleotide sequence: TGCGCCAGTCCGGGGCTAGCGGGAGAACCCTACGAGCAGTACTTC.